This T cell receptor (beta chain) was captured by sequencing in a study of cytomegalovirus exposure and HLA in healthy donors. General study points: The study recorded over 150 TCR beta chains that were cytomegalovirus-associated.

The donors were part of the validation cohort, which consisted of over a hundred subjects and was separate from the first cohort of 600 to 850 subjects. The CDR3 sequence is 13 residues long. The germline CDR1 and CDR2 sequences are SSHAT and FNYEAQ (reference sequence). A note on this clone: Its target is unknown. The germline gene is not matched at one end of the junction; a read error may be the cause.

Method: immunoSEQ multiplex PCR; TCRdb's copy keeps in-frame clones and lacks some. The data show approximately 200,000 clones, 84% seen once. The rearrangement joins TRBV7-7 to TRBJ2-7; no clear D gene. The origin of this receptor is a woman aged 30 to 39 in good health and CMV-seropositive. Sequencing was done on a sample of PBMCs. CDR3 coding DNA: TGTGCTAGCAGCCGAGAGGCGGCCTCTCAGCAGTACTTC. Translated: CASSREAASQQYF. Variable domain in full (rest from reference TRBV7-7 and TRBJ2-7): GAGVSQSPRYKVTKRGQDVTLRCDPISSHATLYWYQQALGQGPEFLTYFNYEAQPDKSGLPSDRFSAERPEGSISTLTIQRTEQRDSAMYRCASSREAASQQYFGPGTRLTVT.